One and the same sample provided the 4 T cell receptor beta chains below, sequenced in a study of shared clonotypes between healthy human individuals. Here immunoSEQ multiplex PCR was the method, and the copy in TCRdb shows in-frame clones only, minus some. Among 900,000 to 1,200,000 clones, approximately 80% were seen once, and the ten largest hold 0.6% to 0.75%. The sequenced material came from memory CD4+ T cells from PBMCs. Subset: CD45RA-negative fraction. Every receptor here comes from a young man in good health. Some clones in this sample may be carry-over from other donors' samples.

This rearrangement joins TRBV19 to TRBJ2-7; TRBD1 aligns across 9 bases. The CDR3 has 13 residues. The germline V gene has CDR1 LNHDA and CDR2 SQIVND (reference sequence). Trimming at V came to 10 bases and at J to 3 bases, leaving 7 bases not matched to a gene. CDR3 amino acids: CATGTGPGYEQYF. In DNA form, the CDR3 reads TGTGCCACCGGGACAGGGCCTGGCTACGAGCAGTACTTC.

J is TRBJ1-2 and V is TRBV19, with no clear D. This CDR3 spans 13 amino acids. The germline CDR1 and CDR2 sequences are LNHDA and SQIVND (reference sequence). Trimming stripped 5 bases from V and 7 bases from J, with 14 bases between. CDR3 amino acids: CASSPRTFAGYTF. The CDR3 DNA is TGTGCCAGTAGTCCCCGGACGTTCGCTGGCTACACCTTC.

The CDR3 DNA reads as TGTGCCAGCTCACCCTCCGGATCCTATGGCTACACCTTC. Its protein product is CASSPSGSYGYTF. V gene TRBV18 combines with J gene TRBJ1-2; D ambiguous. CDR1 is KGHSH, CDR2 LQKENI, per germline. V shed 3 bases and J shed 4 bases, with 9 bases lying between them. This CDR3 spans 13 amino acids. The full variable domain, with the rest looked up from reference TRBV18 and TRBJ1-2, is NAGVMQNPRHLVRRRGQEARLRCSPMKGHSHVYWYRQLPEEGLKFMVYLQKENIIDESGMPKERFSAEFPKEGPSILRIQQVVRGDSAAYFCASSPSGSYGYTFGSGTRLTVV.

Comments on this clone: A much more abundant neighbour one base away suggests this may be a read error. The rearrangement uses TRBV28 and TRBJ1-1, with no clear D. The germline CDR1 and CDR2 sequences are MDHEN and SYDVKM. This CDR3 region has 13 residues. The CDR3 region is CASSLYVQARASF. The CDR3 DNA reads TGTGCCAGCAGTTTATATGTGCAGGCTCGAGCTTCCTTT. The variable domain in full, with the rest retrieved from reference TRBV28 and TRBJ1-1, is DVKVTQSSRYLVKRTGEKVFLECVQDMDHENMFWYRQDPGLGLRLIYFSYDVKMKEKGDIPEGYSVSREKKERFSLILESASTNQTSMYLCASSLYVQARASFGQGTRLTVV.